The entry below gives a single TCR beta chain sequence along with its context. Its specificity is not known. Thyroid ultrasound, orbital computed tomography, clinical symptoms, and serum thyroxine and TRAb underpinned diagnoses. Authors of the study amplified TCR beta CDR3 regions from RNA transcripts. When the TCR CDR3 underwent first-round RT-PCR, the HTBI primer set was used. TCRdb reprocessed the multiplex PCR reads with MiXCR, giving one entry per CDR3 protein. The sample contains about 570,000 distinct CDR3 sequences, about 15% of which appear only once. These data originate in a study of T cells in Graves' hyperthyroidism and ophthalmopathy. Study in general: Once the initial diagnosis was made, peripheral blood was obtained before any treatment. Overall study results and limits: Among thyroid clonotypes expanded above 0.001, most also appeared in blood. Model output signaled ophthalmopathy a median around 6.9 months ahead of onset.

The sample comprised blood. This TCR derives from a middle-aged woman with Graves' hyperthyroidism.

The DNA for the CDR3 is TGTGCCAGCAGCCCGGCGGCGGGGTCGGGACAGCCCCAGCATTTT. This sequence encodes CASSPAAGSGQPQHF. The chain carries TRBV7-6 and TRBJ1-5; D unclear. Trimming took 5 bases from V and 7 from J, leaving 18 bases between them. Germline CDR1 reads SGHVS; CDR2 reads FNYEAQ. CDR3 length: 15 residues.